These T cell receptor beta chains were read from a single sample in a study of blood T cells in healthy people across ages. TCRdb redid the calling of the 5' RACE reads with MiXCR, one entry per CDR3 protein. This sample carries about 1,500,000 distinct CDR3 sequences, 28% of them seen once, and the ten largest clones take approximately 7.7%. The specimen sequenced was blood. The receptors here all came from a woman in her 30s in good health. Both conserved end residues are part of each CDR3. Fields, in order: V gene, CDR3 protein.

TRBV3-1	CASSQDYGNYGYTF
TRBV25-1	CASSEYWQGTAQDGYTF
TRBV20-1	CSAEQLANAYEQYF
TRBV20-1	CSAGRDRGNPYEQYF
TRBV7-2	CASSLLERAGYTF
TRBV2	CASRLAGATYEQYF
TRBV7-9	CASSQTEPPANVLTF
TRBV25-1	CASSGNRGTSGLGTQYF
TRBV2	CASKAGGHEDTQYF
TRBV20-1	CSARRGGLSVQFF
TRBV6-1	CASSEYRDISYEQYF
TRBV7-3	CASSPSGEGGYNEQFF
TRBV10-2	CASSEIRRNGYTF
TRBV5-2	CASNFGGSEQFF
TRBV6-5	CASSFTGVEKLFF
TRBV6-2/TRBV6-3	CASSYQGSAYNEQFF
TRBV11-2	CASSSRKGSKRGTYYNEQFF
TRBV5-4	CASSLVAGGFSSYEQYF
TRBV7-2	CASSVQGYSYEQYF
TRBV5-1	CASSLAAHRAAGELFF
TRBV2	CASRPGQGIGTDTQYF
TRBV9	CASSGGLAGAVTDTQYF
TRBV9	CASSVETGGGFEQFF
TRBV28	CASRMTGDGEQYF
TRBV4-2	CASSLLRGGGELFF
TRBV6-5	CAAGGSPSNEQYF
TRBV20-1	CSAYVTGLVAKNIQYF
TRBV5-1	CASSFLQQANYGYTF
TRBV20-1	CSASASGLNTGELFF
TRBV12-3/TRBV12-4	CASSPAGSPLHF
TRBV12-3/TRBV12-4	CASSLAGQLNQPQHF
TRBV3-1	CASSGRPGAFTDTQYF
TRBV4-1	CASSQPQGGTEAFF
TRBV27	CASSAQGRSYEQYF
TRBV5-5	CASSYPRRNGYTF
TRBV20-1	CSARRGWGDNEQFF
TRBV28	CASSTGGLADYNEQFF
TRBV3-1	CASSQMYAGNYGYTF
TRBV4-1	CASSQDVNTEAFF
TRBV5-1	CASKLISQGGTDTQYF
TRBV14	CASSRLGGASEKLFF
TRBV18	CASTPRGGEHEQYF
TRBV5-1	CASSFEQGAYEQYF
TRBV18	CASSPEQALIRGHTF